This TCR beta chain was sequenced during a study of cytomegalovirus exposure and HLA in healthy donors. Study-level points and caveats: A later analysis linked about 17,000 TCR beta sequences to HLA alleles at 0.05 false discovery rate.

Each donor's status was that of a healthy bone marrow donor. A remark on this clone: Its target is not known.

With 8 bases removed from V and 7 bases from J, the gap between germline ends came to 9 bases. The CDR3 is 12 amino acids. Germline V gene data show CDR1 as MDHEN and CDR2 as SYDVKM. 13 Jbeta primers and 60 Vbeta primers were used for the PCR. The protocol was immunoSEQ multiplex PCR, while the TCRdb copy is restricted to in-frame clones and leaves out a portion. The sample has about 110,000 clones; 65% to 80% are singletons. This receptor was identified in a woman aged 45-59 years in good health and CMV-seropositive. Sequencing used PBMCs. The V call is TRBV28, the J call TRBJ1-6; no clear D gene. CDR3 bases: TGTGCCAGCGGGCAGTTAAATTCACCCCTCCACTTT. Translating it yields CASGQLNSPLHF. The full variable domain, completed using reference TRBV28 and TRBJ1-6, is DVKVTQSSRYLVKRTGEKVFLECVQDMDHENMFWYRQDPGLGLRLIYFSYDVKMKEKGDIPEGYSVSREKKERFSLILESASTNQTSMYLCASGQLNSPLHFGNGTRLTVT.